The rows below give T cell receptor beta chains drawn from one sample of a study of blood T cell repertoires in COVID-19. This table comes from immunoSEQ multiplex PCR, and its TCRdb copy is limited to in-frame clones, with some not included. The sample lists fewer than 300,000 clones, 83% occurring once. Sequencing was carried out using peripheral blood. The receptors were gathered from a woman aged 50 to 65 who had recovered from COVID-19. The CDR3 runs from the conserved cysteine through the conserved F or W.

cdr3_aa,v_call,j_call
CAISKRGGTNEQFF,TRBV10-3,TRBJ2-1
CASSFGTNQVNEQFF,TRBV7-3,TRBJ2-1
CSVVSSTDTQYF,TRBV29-1,TRBJ2-3
CASSVTGTGLPYEQYF,TRBV19,TRBJ2-7
CASSSTDREGTYEQYF,TRBV28,TRBJ2-7
CASSEGTGMIGELFF,TRBV6-1,TRBJ2-2
CASSLKIRPTPDWREVSYEQYF,TRBV3-1/TRBV3-2,TRBJ2-7
CASSPRQGASEAFF,TRBV7-9,TRBJ1-1
CASSPPTRETQYF,TRBV18,TRBJ2-5
CSASFRSQGYEQYF,TRBV20-1,TRBJ2-7
CASLDSSSYNEQFF,TRBV5-6,TRBJ2-1
CASSSSPGLEAFF,TRBV7-2,TRBJ1-1
CASSPPYRVGSNQPQHF,TRBV19,TRBJ1-5
CASSPRTIQESTEAFF,TRBV9,TRBJ1-1
CASSPRFPTGEQYF,TRBV11-2,TRBJ2-7
CASSHRLAATYEQYF,TRBV19,TRBJ2-7
CASSANPGQGSYEQYF,TRBV7-2,TRBJ2-7
CASSLQGNSGNTIYF,TRBV7-2,TRBJ1-3
CASSEQGREQYF,TRBV6-1,TRBJ2-7
CASRQQGVQETQYF,TRBV28,TRBJ2-5
CASSVEGTGEQYF,TRBV9,TRBJ2-7
CASSYYIGDTTTDTQYF,TRBV6-2/TRBV6-3,TRBJ2-3
CATSRGEGISTDTQYF,TRBV15,TRBJ2-3
CASSRTGSDTQYF,TRBV5-4,TRBJ2-3
CASSVGTSGEGNIQYF,TRBV9,TRBJ2-4
CASSQVAENYEQYF,TRBV4-3,TRBJ2-7
CASSLIGRGETQYF,TRBV7-2,TRBJ2-5
CASSRPVAGVTQETQYF,TRBV28,TRBJ2-5